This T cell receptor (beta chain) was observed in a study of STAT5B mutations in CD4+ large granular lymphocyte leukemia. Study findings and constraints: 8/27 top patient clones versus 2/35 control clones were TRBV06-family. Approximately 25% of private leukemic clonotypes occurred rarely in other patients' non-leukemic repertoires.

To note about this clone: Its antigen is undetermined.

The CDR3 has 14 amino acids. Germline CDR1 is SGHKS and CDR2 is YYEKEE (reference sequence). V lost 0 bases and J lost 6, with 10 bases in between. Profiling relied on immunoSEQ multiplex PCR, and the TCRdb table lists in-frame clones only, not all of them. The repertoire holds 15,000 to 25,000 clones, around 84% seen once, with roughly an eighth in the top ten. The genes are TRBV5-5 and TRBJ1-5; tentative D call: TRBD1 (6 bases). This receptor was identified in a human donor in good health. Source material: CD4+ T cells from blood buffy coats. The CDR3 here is CASSLAGEGQPQHF. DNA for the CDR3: TGTGCCAGCAGCTTGGCAGGGGAGGGTCAGCCCCAGCATTTT.